Listed here are 20 T cell receptor beta chains from one sample, sequenced in a study of OX40 agonist ivuxolimab in advanced cancers. TCRdb keeps only in-frame clones here, not all; method: immunoSEQ multiplex PCR. In the table there are about 73,000 clones, over 75% of which are singletons. This specimen consisted of CD4+ or CD8+ T cells sorted from blood, obtained in a trial of the OX40 agonist ivuxolimab. The receptors stem from an adult with an advanced solid tumor such as melanoma, head and neck, liver or kidney cancer.

This chain joins TRBV5-6 and TRBJ2-7; D is unresolved. Trimming removed 3 bases from V and 1 base from J, with 5 bases in between. Germline CDR1 reads SGHDT; CDR2 reads YYEEEE. The CDR3 loop spans 12 amino acids. CDR3 in DNA: TGTGCCAGCAGCTCCCCGTCCTACGAGCAGTACTTC. This codes for CASSSPSYEQYF.

CDR3: CASSLWDRAGSYEQYF. CDR3 DNA sequence: TGTGCCAGCAGCTTATGGGATAGGGCCGGCTCCTACGAGCAGTACTTC. The chain joins TRBV7-9 to TRBJ2-7; D remains ambiguous. The ends were cut back, 2 bases at V and 0 bases at J, with 14 bases in the middle. The CDR3 contains 16 residues. The V gene's germline CDR1 is SEHNR and CDR2 FQNEAQ (reference sequence).

The chain carries TRBV27 and TRBJ2-3; the match to TRBD2 covers 8 bases. V trimming: 8 bases; J trimming: 2 bases; junction bases outside the gene matches: 9. The length of the CDR3 is 15 residues. The germline CDR1 and CDR2 sequences are MNHEY and SMNVEV (reference sequence). The CDR3 nucleotides are TGTGCCAGCCGCCAGACTAGCGCCCTCACAGATACGCAGTATTTT. Translating gives CASRQTSALTDTQYF.

This clone was seen just once. The J gene is TRBJ2-5, the V gene TRBV30; 8 bases are shared with TRBD2. Losses at the gene ends were 2 bases for V and 7 bases for J; bases not matched to a gene: 12. The germline gives CDR1 GTSNPN, CDR2 SVGIG (reference sequence). This CDR3 spans 15 amino acids. This CDR3 is CAWSPPAGAPGTQYF. As DNA, the CDR3 is TGTGCCTGGAGTCCCCCAGCGGGAGCCCCGGGGACCCAGTACTTC.

Written as DNA, the CDR3 is TGCGCCAGCAGTCAATCCCGTCCCCTTGGTGAAAAACTGTTTTTT. Protein product: CASSQSRPLGEKLFF. The J gene is TRBJ1-4, the V gene TRBV23-1; D is ambiguous. TRBV23-1 is an ORF, with its function uncertain. V was pared by 0 bases and J by 7 bases, with 12 bases between. The CDR3 contains 15 residues.

The V call is TRBV5-6, the J call TRBJ2-2; D uncertain. Looked up from germline, CDR1 is SGHDT and CDR2 is YYEEEE. V dropped 1 base and J dropped 7 bases, with 8 bases sitting between them. The length of the CDR3 is 13 residues. The CDR3 region has the DNA TGTGCCAGCAGCTTGCCTCGCGGCGGGGAGCTGTTTTTT. Protein product: CASSLPRGGELFF.

V gene TRBV7-3 combines with J gene TRBJ2-5; weak D call: TRBD2 (6 bases). V lost 6 bases to trimming and J lost 2 bases, with 10 bases between them. This CDR3 region has 13 residues. Germline values: CDR1 SGHTA, CDR2 FQGTGA. For the CDR3, the DNA is TGTGCCAGCAGTCGGGACTCACAAGAGACCCAGTACTTC. Translating gives CASSRDSQETQYF.

On this clone: Other DNA sequences in this specimen translate into the identical CDR3. In DNA form, the CDR3 reads TGTGCCAGCGGTGGAGGCACGGGTACCTACGAGCAGTACTTC. Translated: CASGGGTGTYEQYF. The V and J genes are TRBV6-5 and TRBJ2-7, with a possible D match to TRBD2 (5 bases). The CDR3 covers 14 residues. Germline V CDR1 and CDR2: MNHEY, SVGAGI. Deletions cut 8 bases from V and 2 bases from J, with 16 bases between.

J is TRBJ2-5 and V is TRBV7-3, with 9 bases aligning to TRBD2. Germline assignment: CDR1 SGHTA and CDR2 FQGTGA. CDR3 length: 16 residues. With 1 base clipped from V and 3 bases from J, the junction kept 6 bases outside the gene matches. The CDR3 nucleotides are TGTGCCAGCAGCTTAAACGGCGGGAGGGCCAAAGAGACCCAGTACTTC. As protein: CASSLNGGRAKETQYF.

This chain connects TRBV7-2 to TRBJ2-1, with a possible D match to TRBD1 (5 bases). The CDR3 is made up of 14 amino acids. V lost 3 bases and J lost 0, with 6 bases in between. CDR1 and CDR2 (germline): SGHTA, FQGNSA. The CDR3 DNA reads TGTGCCAGCAGCTTTCAGGGCTCCTACAATGAGCAGTTCTTC. This sequence encodes CASSFQGSYNEQFF. Full variable domain (outside the CDR3, taken from reference TRBV7-2 and TRBJ2-1): GAGVSQSPSNKVTEKGKDVELRCDPISGHTALYWYRQSLGQGLEFLIYFQGNSAPDKSGLPSDRFSAERTGGSVSTLTIQRTQQEDSAVYLCASSFQGSYNEQFFGPGTRLTVL.

The CDR3 nucleotides read TGTGCCAGCAGTCGGGGACAGGGGTTCACTAGCGGCTACAATGAGCAGTTCTTC. It is translated as CASSRGQGFTSGYNEQFF. The V gene is TRBV27, the J gene TRBJ2-1; 10 bases match TRBD1. The CDR3 contains 18 residues. Germline V CDR1 and CDR2: MNHEY, SMNVEV (reference sequence). Unmatched junction bases numbered 13, after V lost 5 bases and J lost 3 bases.

Regarding this clone: A read error is possible here, since a much larger clone lies one base away. The sample carries other DNA sequences with the same CDR3. The chain is built from TRBV9 and TRBJ2-5; possible D gene TRBD2, 6 bases. Germline V CDR1 and CDR2: SGDLS, YYNGEE. The CDR3 covers 14 residues. The CDR3 reads CASSVTGAAETQYF. For the CDR3, the DNA is TGTGCTAGCAGCGTTACGGGAGCTGCGGAGACCCAGTACTTC.

The rearrangement joins TRBV9 to TRBJ2-3; D ambiguous. Trimming shortened V by 0 bases and J by 4 bases, and 9 bases separated the two germline ends. Germline lookup yields CDR1 SGDLS and CDR2 YYNGEE. There are 14 residues in the CDR3. The CDR3 nucleotides are TGTGCCAGCAGCGTAGATTTGGAAGCAGATACGCAGTATTTT. Residues: CASSVDLEADTQYF.

V usage is TRBV7-2 and J usage is TRBJ2-5; tentatively, D is TRBD1 (5 bases). The closer fit of TRBJ2-7 to the DNA end suggests the J call may be wrong. Germline CDR1 is SGHTA and CDR2 is FQGNSA. CDR3 length equals 14 residues. The chain's CDR3 is CASSLGTLTYEQYF. The CDR3 region has the DNA TGTGCCAGCAGCTTAGGGACACTTACCTACGAGCAGTACTTC.

The chain employs TRBV10-3 and TRBJ2-1; D remains ambiguous. The CDR3 spans 14 residues. Trimming took off 7 bases at V and 0 bases at J, with 10 bases between the two ends. Germline CDR1 ENHRY, CDR2 SYGVKD. The CDR3 DNA follows: TGTGCCATCACCCGGGCGAGCTCCTACAATGAGCAGTTCTTC. Protein sequence: CAITRASSYNEQFF.

CDR3 loop: CASSYNAPEETQYF. In DNA, the CDR3 is TGCGCCAGCAGCTATAACGCTCCGGAGGAGACCCAGTACTTC. The chain has TRBV5-1 and TRBJ2-5; D is uncertain. Trimming removed 3 bases at V and 5 bases at J, with 14 bases between. CDR3 size: 14 residues. From germline, CDR1 is SGHRS and CDR2 YFSETQ.

The CDR3 nucleotides are TGTGCCAGCTCCCGAAGGTCTGGATATCCGGAAGAGCAGTACTTC. The encoded protein is CASSRRSGYPEEQYF. The chain has TRBV6-1 and TRBJ2-7; D not resolved. Looked up from germline, CDR1 is MNHNS and CDR2 is SASEGT. Trimming took 8 bases from V and 7 from J, leaving 24 bases between them. The CDR3 length is 15 residues.

The chain recombines TRBV27 with TRBJ2-5, with 9 bases lining up with TRBD2. Germline assignment: CDR1 MNHEY and CDR2 SMNVEV (reference sequence). The CDR3 runs to 15 residues. J was trimmed by 5 bases and V by 6 bases; bases with no gene match: 10. DNA for the CDR3: TGTGCCAGCAGGATAGCGGGAGCCGTCAGGGAGACCCAGTACTTC. Translation: CASRIAGAVRETQYF.

V gene TRBV7-2 combines with J gene TRBJ1-1; D not certain. V lost 1 base and J 4 bases, leaving 13 bases between the germline ends. Germline CDR1 reads SGHTA; CDR2 reads FQGNSA. CDR3 length: 15 amino acids. CDR3 nucleotides: TGTGCCAGCAGCTTAGTATACGGGCACCCCACTGAAGCTTTCTTT. This encodes CASSLVYGHPTEAFF.

CDR3 protein: CASSKGSGNQETQYF. CDR3 coding DNA: TGTGCCAGCAGCAAAGGTAGCGGCAATCAAGAGACCCAGTACTTC. This chain uses TRBV21-1 with TRBJ2-5; TRBD2 was called by the table and not checked on the DNA. TRBV21-1 is a documented pseudogene. The CDR3 has 15 residues.